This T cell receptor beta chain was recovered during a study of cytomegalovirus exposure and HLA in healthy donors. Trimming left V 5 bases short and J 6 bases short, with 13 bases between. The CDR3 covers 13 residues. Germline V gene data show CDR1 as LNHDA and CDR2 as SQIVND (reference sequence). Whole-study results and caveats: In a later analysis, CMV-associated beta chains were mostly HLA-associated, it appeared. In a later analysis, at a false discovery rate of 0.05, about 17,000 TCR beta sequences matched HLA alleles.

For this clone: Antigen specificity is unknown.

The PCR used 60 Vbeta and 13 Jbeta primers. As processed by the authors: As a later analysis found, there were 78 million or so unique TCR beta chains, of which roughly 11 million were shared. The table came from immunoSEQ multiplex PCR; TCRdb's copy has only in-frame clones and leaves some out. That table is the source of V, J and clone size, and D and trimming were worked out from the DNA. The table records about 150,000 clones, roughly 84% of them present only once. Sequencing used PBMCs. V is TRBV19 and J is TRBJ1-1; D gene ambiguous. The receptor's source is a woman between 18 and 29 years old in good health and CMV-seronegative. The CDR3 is CASSWGGGAEAFF. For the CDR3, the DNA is TGTGCCAGTAGTTGGGGTGGAGGCGCTGAAGCTTTCTTT.